This T cell receptor (beta chain) was recovered during a study of OX40 agonist ivuxolimab in advanced cancers. Broadly, across the study: The costimulatory receptor OX40 (CD134) was targeted by ivuxolimab, a fully human IgG2 agonistic monoclonal antibody. Partial responses were achieved by three dose-escalation patients, of whom one had hepatocellular carcinoma and two had cutaneous melanoma. The paper reports the monotherapy dose-escalation portion (N ≈ 52 patients) of the phase I ivuxolimab trial. The point of sequencing TCRbeta in the periphery was to test whether ivuxolimab changed TCR sequence diversity and drove clonal T-cell expansion. Patients were allowed to have had prior anti-PD-1, anti-PD-L1 or anti-CTLA-4 therapy, and less than 45% of the dose-escalation patients had previously received checkpoint inhibitors. Of the roughly 52 patients in dose escalation, 19 had hepatocellular carcinoma, about 15 had melanoma, 9 had renal cell carcinoma and 9 had head and neck cancer. Intravenous ivuxolimab was administered to patients every 2 weeks at six dose levels: 0.01, 0.1, 0.3, 1.5, 3 and 10 mg/kg. The dose-escalation cohort was 82.7% male with a mean age of approximately 60 years, ranging from roughly 23 to 80.

Broad study findings and their caveats: The antigen specificity of the peripheral T cells that underwent clonal expansion was not determined. Low levels of normalized T-cell clonal expansion were also shown by some nonresponding patients. In the 0.1-3.0 mg/kg groups, partial responders had among the lowest normalized peripheral clonal expansion, particularly in CD8+ T cells. At doses of 0.1 to 3.0 mg/kg, clonal expansion of both CD4+ and CD8+ T cells in blood was seen between baseline and week 6. On average, CD8+ T cells showed more expanded clones than CD4+ T cells after ivuxolimab.

The trial excluded patients who had a history of autoimmune disease or were on systemic immunosuppression. Peripheral blood for TCR sequencing was collected from all dose cohorts at baseline, on cycle 4 day 1, and on cycle 7 day 1. Samples came from an open-label, multicenter, first-in-human phase I dose-escalation trial of ivuxolimab. The trial enrolled adults with locally advanced or metastatic head and neck squamous cell, hepatocellular, melanoma or renal cell carcinoma. Before TCR sequencing, CD4+ T cells and CD8+ T cells from peripheral blood were sorted into separate populations. Note on this clone: This receptor's antigen is unknown. There are no base qualities to consult, and no much larger clone falls within one base.

Genomic DNA was isolated from the sorted cells so that the TCRbeta CDR3 region could be sequenced. The immunoSEQ Assay was used to sequence the TCRbeta CDR3 regions. TCRdb stores this immuneACCESS table with in-frame sequences only. Part of the clones is absent; in the studies checked, under half of the shortfall reflects unresolved V genes, and no reason is known for the rest. The sample table holds over 70,000 clones, of which about 84% were seen once. The ten largest account for about 6.9% of the sample. CDR1 SGHVS and CDR2 FQNEAQ were looked up in the germline V gene. Cut back by 1 base and 2 bases, the V and J ends lie 14 bases apart. The CDR3 covers 16 residues, taking in both the cysteine and the phenylalanine. The only DNA kept is the CDR3, 48 bases in frame from the first base.

Specimen: CD4+ or CD8+ T cells sorted from blood, collected in a trial of the OX40 agonist ivuxolimab. This sequence originates from an adult with an advanced solid tumor such as melanoma, head and neck, liver or kidney cancer. The chain is encoded by TRBV7-8 joined to TRBJ1-1, with no confident D gene call. The sequenced DNA is TGTGCCAGCAGCTTAGTAGGTTTTCTTTCCAACACTGAAGCTTTCTTT. This encodes CASSLVGFLSNTEAFF.